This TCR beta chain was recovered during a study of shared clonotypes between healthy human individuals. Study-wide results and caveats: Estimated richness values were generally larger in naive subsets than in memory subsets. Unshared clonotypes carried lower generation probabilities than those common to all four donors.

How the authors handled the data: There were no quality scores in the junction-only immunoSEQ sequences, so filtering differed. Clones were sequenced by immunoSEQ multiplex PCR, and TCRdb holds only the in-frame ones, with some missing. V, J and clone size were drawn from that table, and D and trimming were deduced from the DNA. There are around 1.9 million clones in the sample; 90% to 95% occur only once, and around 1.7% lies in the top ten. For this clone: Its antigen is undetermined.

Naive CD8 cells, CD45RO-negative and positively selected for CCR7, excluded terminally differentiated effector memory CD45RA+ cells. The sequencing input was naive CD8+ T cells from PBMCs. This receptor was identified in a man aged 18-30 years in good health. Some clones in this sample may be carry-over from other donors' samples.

As DNA, the CDR3 is TGTGCCAGCAAAGGGCTAGCGGGCTACAATGAGCAGTTCTTC. Residues: CASKGLAGYNEQFF. The chain carries TRBV2 and TRBJ2-1; 8 bases agree with TRBD2. Germline V gene sequence: CDR1 SNHLY, CDR2 FYNNEI. The trim removed 7 bases at V and 3 bases at J, leaving 5 bases unmatched. The CDR3 is 14 residues long.